Reported below is one TCR beta chain. Its antigen is not identified. The sample comes from a study of T cells after yellow fever vaccination. Study-level points and caveats: Reappearing after the booster were most of the clones from primary vaccination (roughly 96% CD4, 70% to 90% CD8). Some clonotypes, a small share, were shared between CD4 and CD8 compartments.

5'RACE template switching generated TCR cDNA, adding a universal primer site and UMIs. A single record per CDR3 protein comes from TCRdb applying MiXCR to the 5' RACE reads. The profile shows hundreds of thousands of distinct CDR3 sequences, 18% of them singletons. In germline, CDR1 is MNHEY, CDR2 SVGAGI. The germline V and J ends were trimmed by 6 bases and 1 base, with 11 bases remaining between them. The CDR3 covers 14 residues. The chain couples TRBV6-5 to TRBJ2-3; no firm D call. The clonotype comes from a man younger than 35 who received the YFV17D yellow fever vaccine. Material: PBMCs, obtained before the yellow fever booster vaccination. DNA for the CDR3: TGTGCCAGCAGCCCGGGTAGGCGCACAGATACGCAGTATTTT. The encoded protein is CASSPGRRTDTQYF.